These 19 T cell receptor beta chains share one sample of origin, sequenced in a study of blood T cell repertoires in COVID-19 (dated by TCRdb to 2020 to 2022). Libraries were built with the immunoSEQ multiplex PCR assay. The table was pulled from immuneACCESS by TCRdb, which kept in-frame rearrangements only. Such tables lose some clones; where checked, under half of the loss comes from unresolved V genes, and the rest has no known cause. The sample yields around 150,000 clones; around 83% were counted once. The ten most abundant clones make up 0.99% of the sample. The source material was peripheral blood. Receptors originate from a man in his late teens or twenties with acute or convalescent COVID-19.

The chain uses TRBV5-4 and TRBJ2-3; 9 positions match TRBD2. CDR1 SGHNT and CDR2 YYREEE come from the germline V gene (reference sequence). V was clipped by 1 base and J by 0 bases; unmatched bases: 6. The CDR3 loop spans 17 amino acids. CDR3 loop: CASSLYLRGGSTDTQYF. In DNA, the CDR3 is TGTGCCAGCAGCTTGTATTTGCGGGGGGGGAGCACAGATACGCAGTATTTT.

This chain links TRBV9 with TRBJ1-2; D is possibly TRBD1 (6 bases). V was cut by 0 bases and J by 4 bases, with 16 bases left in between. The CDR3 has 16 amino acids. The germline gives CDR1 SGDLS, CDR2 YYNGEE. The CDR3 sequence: CASSVEGVKGVYGYTF. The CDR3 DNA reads TGTGCCAGCAGCGTAGAGGGGGTGAAGGGCGTCTATGGCTACACCTTC.

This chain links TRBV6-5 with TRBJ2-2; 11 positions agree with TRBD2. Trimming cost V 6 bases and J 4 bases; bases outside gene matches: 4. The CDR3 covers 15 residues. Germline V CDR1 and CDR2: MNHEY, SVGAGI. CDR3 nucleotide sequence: TGTGCCAGCAGCCTAACTAGCGGGGGCACCGGGGAGCTGTTTTTT. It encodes CASSLTSGGTGELFF.

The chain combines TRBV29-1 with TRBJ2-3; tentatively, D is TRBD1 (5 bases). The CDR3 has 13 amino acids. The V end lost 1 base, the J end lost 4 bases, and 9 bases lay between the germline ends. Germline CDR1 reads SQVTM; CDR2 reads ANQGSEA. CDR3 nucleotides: TGCAGCGTTGAAGCAGGGTCTGCAGATACGCAGTATTTT. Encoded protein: CSVEAGSADTQYF.

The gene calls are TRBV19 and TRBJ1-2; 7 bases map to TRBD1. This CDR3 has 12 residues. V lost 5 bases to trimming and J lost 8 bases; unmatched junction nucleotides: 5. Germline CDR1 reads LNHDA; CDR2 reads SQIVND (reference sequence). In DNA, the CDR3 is TGTGCCAGTAGTCCCCAGGGGGGAGGCTACACCTTC. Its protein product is CASSPQGGGYTF.

CDR3 nucleotide sequence: TGCGCCAGCAGCCCGGACAGGGGGCAGACGACCCAGTACTTC. Amino acids: CASSPDRGQTTQYF. The rearrangement uses TRBV5-1 and TRBJ2-5; 11 nucleotides match TRBD1. CDR1 SGHRS and CDR2 YFSETQ come from the germline V gene. This CDR3 region has 14 residues. The trim removed 4 bases at V and 7 bases at J, leaving 6 bases unmatched.

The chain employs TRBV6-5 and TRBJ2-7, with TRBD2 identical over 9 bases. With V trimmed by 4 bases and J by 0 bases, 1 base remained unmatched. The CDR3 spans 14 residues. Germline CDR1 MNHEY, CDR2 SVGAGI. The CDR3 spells CASSWTSDSYEQYF. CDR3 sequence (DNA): TGTGCCAGCAGTTGGACTAGCGACTCCTACGAGCAGTACTTC.

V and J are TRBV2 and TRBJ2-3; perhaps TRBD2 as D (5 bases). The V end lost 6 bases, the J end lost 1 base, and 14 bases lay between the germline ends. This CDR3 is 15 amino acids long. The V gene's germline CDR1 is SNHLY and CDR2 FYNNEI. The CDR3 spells CASSPGIAGTDTQYF. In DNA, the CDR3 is TGTGCCAGCAGCCCGGGAATCGCGGGCACAGATACGCAGTATTTT.

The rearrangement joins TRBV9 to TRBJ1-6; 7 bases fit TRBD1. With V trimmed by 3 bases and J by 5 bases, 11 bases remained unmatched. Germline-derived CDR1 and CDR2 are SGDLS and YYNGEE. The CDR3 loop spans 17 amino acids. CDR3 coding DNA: TGTGCCAGCAGCGCAACCACGACAGGGCTAAATAATTCACCCCTCCACTTT. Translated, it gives CASSATTTGLNNSPLHF. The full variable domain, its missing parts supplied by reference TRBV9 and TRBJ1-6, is DSGVTQTPKHLITATGQRVTLRCSPRSGDLSVYWYQQSLDQGLQFLIQYYNGEERAKGNILERFSAQQFPDLHSELNLSSLELGDSALYFCASSATTTGLNNSPLHFGNGTRLTVT.

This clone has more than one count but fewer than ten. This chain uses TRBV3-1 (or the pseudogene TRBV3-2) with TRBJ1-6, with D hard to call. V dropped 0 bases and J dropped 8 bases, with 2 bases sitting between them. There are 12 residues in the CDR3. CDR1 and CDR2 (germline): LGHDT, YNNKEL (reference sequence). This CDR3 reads CASSQDYSPLHF. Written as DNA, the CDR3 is TGTGCCAGCAGCCAAGACTATTCACCCCTCCACTTT.

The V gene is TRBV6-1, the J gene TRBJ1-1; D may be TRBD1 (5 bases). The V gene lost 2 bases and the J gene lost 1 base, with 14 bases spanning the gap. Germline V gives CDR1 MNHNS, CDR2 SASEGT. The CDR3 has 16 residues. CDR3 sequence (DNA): TGTGCCAGCAGTGAACAGGGTGGGCCGCCGAACACTGAAGCTTTCTTT. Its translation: CASSEQGGPPNTEAFF.

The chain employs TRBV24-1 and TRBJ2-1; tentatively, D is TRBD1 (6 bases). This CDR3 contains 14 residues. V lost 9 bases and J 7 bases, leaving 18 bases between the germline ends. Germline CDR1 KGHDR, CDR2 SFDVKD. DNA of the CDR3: TGTGCCACCGAAACAGGGAATTTGAGGAATGAGCAGTTCTTC. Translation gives CATETGNLRNEQFF.

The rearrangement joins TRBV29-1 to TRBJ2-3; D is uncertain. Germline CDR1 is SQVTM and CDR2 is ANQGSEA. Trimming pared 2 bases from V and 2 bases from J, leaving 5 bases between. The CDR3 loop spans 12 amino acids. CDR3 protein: CSVELNTDTQYF. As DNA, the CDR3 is TGCAGCGTTGAACTAAACACAGATACGCAGTATTTT.

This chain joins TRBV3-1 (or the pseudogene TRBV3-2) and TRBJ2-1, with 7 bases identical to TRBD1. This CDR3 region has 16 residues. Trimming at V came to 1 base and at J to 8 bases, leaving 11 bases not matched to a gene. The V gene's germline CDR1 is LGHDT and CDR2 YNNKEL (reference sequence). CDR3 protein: CASSQATGATSDEQFF. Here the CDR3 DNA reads TGTGCCAGCAGCCAAGCCACAGGGGCTACCTCGGATGAGCAGTTCTTC.

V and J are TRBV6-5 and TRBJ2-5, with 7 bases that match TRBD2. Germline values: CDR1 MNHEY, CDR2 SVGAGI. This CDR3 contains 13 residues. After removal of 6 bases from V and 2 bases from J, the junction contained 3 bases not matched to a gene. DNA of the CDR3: TGTGCCAGCAGAGGCGGGGGACAAGAGACCCAGTACTTC. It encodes CASRGGGQETQYF.

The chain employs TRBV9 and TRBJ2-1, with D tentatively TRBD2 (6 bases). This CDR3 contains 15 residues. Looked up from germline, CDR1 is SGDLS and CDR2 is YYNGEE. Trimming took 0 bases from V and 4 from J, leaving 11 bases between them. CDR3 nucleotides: TGTGCCAGCAGCGTAGCGGGGGAGCGATACAATGAGCAGTTCTTC. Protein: CASSVAGERYNEQFF.

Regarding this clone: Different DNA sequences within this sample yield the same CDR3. Here the CDR3 reads CATSDSGTRETQYF. The CDR3, as DNA: TGTGCCACCAGTGATTCAGGGACTAGGGAGACCCAGTACTTC. This rearrangement joins TRBV24-1 to TRBJ2-5; 8 positions match TRBD2. The CDR3 spans 14 residues. Germline V gives CDR1 KGHDR, CDR2 SFDVKD. The V and J ends lost 2 bases and 5 bases, in that order; junction bases with no gene match: 3.

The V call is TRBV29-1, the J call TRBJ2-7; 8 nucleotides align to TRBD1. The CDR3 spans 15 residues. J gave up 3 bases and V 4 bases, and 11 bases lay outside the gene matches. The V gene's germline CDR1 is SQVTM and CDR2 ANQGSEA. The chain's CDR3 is CSVAGRQGALYEQYF. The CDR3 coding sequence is TGCAGCGTTGCAGGGCGTCAGGGGGCCCTCTACGAGCAGTACTTC.

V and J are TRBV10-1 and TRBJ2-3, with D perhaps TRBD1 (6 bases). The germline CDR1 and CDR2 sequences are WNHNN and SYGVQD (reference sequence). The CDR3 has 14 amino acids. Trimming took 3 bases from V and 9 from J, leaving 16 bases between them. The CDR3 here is CASSDPITGTTQYF. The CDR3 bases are TGCGCCAGCAGTGATCCGATAACAGGGACGACGCAGTATTTT.